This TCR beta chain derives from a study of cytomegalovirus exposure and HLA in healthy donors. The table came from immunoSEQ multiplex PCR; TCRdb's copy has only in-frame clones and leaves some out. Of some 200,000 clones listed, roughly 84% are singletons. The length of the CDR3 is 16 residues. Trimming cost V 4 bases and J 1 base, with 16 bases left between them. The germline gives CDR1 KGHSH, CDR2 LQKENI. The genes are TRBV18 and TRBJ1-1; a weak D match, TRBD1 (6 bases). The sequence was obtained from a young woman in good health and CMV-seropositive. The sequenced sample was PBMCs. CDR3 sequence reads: CASSHRTGHQNTEAFF. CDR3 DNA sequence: TGTGCCAGCTCACACAGGACGGGACACCAGAACACTGAAGCTTTCTTT.